Included here is one T cell receptor beta chain sequence, with context. What it recognizes is unknown. Measured with immunoSEQ multiplex PCR; TCRdb has only the in-frame clones, and not every one. Of approximately 69,000 clones listed, 80% to 95% are singletons. This sample is drawn from a study of resident and recirculating memory T cells in vitiligo. Study outcomes and limitations: Different lesions suggested infiltration by different T cell clones.

Germline CDR1 LGHNA, CDR2 YNFKEQ. This CDR3 region has 18 residues. The ends lost 0 bases at V and 4 bases at J; junction bases unmatched: 12. Sequencing was performed on blood. This chain uses TRBV4-2 with TRBJ1-2; TRBD1 agrees at 9 bases. The TCR comes from a male donor with vitiligo. CDR3 in amino acids: CASSQDLGGTGYSYGYTF. The CDR3 nucleotides are TGTGCCAGCAGCCAAGATCTTGGGGGGACAGGGTATAGCTATGGCTACACCTTC.